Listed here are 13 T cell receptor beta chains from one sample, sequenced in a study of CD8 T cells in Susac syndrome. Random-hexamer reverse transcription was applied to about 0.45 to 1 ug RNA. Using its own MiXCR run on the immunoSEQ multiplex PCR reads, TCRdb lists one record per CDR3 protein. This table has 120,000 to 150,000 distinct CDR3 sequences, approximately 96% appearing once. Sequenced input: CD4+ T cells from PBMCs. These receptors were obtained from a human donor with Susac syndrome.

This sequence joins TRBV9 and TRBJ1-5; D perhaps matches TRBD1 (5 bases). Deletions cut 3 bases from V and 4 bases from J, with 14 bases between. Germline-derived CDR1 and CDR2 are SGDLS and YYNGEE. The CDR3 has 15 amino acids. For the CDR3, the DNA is TGTGCCAGCAGCGCAGGAGGGGCAGGAAATCAGCCCCAGCATTTT. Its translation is CASSAGGAGNQPQHF.

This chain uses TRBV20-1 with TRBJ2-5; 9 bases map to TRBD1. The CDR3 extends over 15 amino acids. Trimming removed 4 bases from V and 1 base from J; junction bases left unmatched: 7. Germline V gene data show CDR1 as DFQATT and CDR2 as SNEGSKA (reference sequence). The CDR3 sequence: CSATPGQGPQETQYF. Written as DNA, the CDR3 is TGCAGTGCTACCCCGGGACAGGGACCCCAAGAGACCCAGTACTTC.

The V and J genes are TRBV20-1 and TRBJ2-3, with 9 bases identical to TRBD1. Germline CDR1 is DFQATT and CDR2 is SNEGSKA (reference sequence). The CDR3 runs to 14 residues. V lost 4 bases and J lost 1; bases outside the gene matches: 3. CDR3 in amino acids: CSAIRDRGTDTQYF. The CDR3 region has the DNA TGCAGTGCTATCCGGGACAGGGGCACAGATACGCAGTATTTT.

CDR3 in DNA: TGCAGTGCCGCTCGGACCGGGAGTTACGAGCAGTACTTC. Its translation: CSAARTGSYEQYF. The chain has TRBV20-1 and TRBJ2-7; D possibly corresponds to TRBD2 (6 bases). Germline CDR1 DFQATT, CDR2 SNEGSKA (reference sequence). The CDR3 is made up of 13 amino acids. Deletions cut 6 bases from V and 4 bases from J, with 16 bases between.

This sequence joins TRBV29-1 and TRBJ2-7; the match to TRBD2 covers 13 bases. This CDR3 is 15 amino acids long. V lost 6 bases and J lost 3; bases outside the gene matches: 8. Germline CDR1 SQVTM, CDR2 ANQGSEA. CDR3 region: CSVSGLAGEYYEQYF. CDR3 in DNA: TGCAGCGTCTCCGGACTAGCGGGAGAGTACTACGAGCAGTACTTC.

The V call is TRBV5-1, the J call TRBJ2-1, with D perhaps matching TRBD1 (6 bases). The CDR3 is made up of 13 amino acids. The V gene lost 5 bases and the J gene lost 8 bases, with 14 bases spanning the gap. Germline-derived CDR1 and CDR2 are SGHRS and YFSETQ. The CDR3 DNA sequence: TGCGCCAGCAGGGATCCGGACAGCCATGAGCAGTTCTTC. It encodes CASRDPDSHEQFF.

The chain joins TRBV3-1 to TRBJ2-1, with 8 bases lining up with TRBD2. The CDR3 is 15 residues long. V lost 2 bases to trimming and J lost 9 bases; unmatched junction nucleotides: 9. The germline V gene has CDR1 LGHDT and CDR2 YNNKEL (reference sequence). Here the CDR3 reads CASSQTGTRDSEQFF. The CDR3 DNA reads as TGTGCCAGCAGCCAAACCGGGACTAGAGACAGTGAGCAGTTCTTC.

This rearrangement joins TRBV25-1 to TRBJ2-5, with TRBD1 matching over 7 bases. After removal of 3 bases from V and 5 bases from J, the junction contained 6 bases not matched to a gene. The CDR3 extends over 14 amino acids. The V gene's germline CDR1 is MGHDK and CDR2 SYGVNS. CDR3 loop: CASSETGLQETQYF. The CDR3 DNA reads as TGTGCCAGCAGTGAGACAGGGCTGCAGGAGACCCAGTACTTC.

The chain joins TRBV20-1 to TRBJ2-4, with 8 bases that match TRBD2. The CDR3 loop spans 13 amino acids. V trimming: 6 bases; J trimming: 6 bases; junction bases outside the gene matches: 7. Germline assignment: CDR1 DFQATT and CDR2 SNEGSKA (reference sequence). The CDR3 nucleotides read TGCAGTGCCCCGGGACTAGGGGTAAACATTCAGTACTTC. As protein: CSAPGLGVNIQYF.

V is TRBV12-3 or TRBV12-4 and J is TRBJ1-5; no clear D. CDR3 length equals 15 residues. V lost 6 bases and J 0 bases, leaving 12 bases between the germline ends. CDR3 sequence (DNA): TGTGCCAGCAGGTTAAATCCCAATAGCAATCAGCCCCAGCATTTT. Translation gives CASRLNPNSNQPQHF.

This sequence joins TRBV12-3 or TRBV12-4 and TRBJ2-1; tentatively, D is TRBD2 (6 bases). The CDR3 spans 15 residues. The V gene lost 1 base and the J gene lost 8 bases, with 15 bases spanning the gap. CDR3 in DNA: TGTGCCAGCAGTTTAGGCGGGGTGTCTGGAGATGAGCAGTTCTTC. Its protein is CASSLGGVSGDEQFF.

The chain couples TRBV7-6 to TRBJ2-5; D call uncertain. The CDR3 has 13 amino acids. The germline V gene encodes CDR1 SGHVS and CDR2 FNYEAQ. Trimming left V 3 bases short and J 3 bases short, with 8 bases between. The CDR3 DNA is TGTGCCAGCAGCTTTAACAAAGAAGAGACCCAGTACTTC. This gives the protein CASSFNKEETQYF.

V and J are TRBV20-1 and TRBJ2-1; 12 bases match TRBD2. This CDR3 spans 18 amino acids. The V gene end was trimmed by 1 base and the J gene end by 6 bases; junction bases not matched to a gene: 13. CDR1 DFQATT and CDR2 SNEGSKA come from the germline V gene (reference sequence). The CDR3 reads CSARASSGRASGINEQFF. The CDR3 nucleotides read TGCAGTGCTAGAGCATCTAGCGGGAGGGCCTCGGGGATCAATGAGCAGTTCTTC.